The next 18 T cell receptor beta chains were all read from a single sample in a study of T cells in Graves' hyperthyroidism and ophthalmopathy. Regions amplified from RNA transcripts were the TCR beta CDR3 regions. The TCR CDR3 first-round RT-PCR relied on the HTBI primer set. TCRdb re-analysed the multiplex PCR reads in MiXCR, keeping a single row per CDR3 protein. Of 300,000 to 350,000 distinct CDR3 sequences listed, around 14% are singletons. Sequencing used blood. These receptors originate from a woman aged 30 to 39 with Graves' hyperthyroidism.

In this sample, this clonotype turned up many times. The chain couples TRBV12-3 or TRBV12-4 to TRBJ2-5; TRBD2 might be the D (6 bases). There are 14 residues in the CDR3. V lost 5 bases, J lost 5 bases, and 15 bases lay in between. The CDR3 coding sequence is TGTGCCAGCAGTCCTCCGGACTATGGGGAGACCCAGTACTTC. Its translation: CASSPPDYGETQYF.

This clonotype was detected ten times or more. This chain links TRBV28 with TRBJ2-3; possibly TRBD1 for D (5 bases). Germline V gene data show CDR1 as MDHEN and CDR2 as SYDVKM. The CDR3 is made up of 15 amino acids. The V end was cut by 8 bases, the J end by 5 bases, with 20 bases between. In DNA form, the CDR3 reads TGTGCCAGCCGAGGTAGACAGATGGCGGAAGATACGCAGTATTTT. The encoded protein is CASRGRQMAEDTQYF.

The chain couples TRBV5-6 to TRBJ2-5, with D possibly TRBD2 on 5 matching bases. The CDR3 totals 14 residues. V lost 0 bases and J 3 bases, leaving 9 bases between the germline ends. CDR1 SGHDT and CDR2 YYEEEE come from the germline V gene. Here the CDR3 DNA reads TGTGCCAGCAGCTTGGCGGTGGGAGAAGAGACCCAGTACTTC. It encodes CASSLAVGEETQYF.

The J gene is TRBJ1-6, the V gene TRBV6-1; 8 bases line up with TRBD1. This CDR3 region has 13 residues. Germline V CDR1 and CDR2: MNHNS, SASEGT. J was trimmed by 7 bases and V by 6 bases; bases with no gene match: 2. As DNA, the CDR3 is TGTGCCAGCAGGTGGGACAGGAATTCACCCCTCCACTTT. Translating it yields CASRWDRNSPLHF.

The gene calls are TRBV6-2 or TRBV6-3 and TRBJ1-5; D might be TRBD1 (5 bases). Between the trimmed V and J ends, which lost 2 bases and 5 bases, there was a span of 10 bases. Germline values: CDR1 MNHEY, CDR2 SVGEGT. There are 14 residues in the CDR3. As DNA, the CDR3 is TGTGCCAGCAGTTACGGGGGAAGGGATCAGCCCCAGCATTTT. It encodes CASSYGGRDQPQHF.

This clonotype was picked up many times. Here the CDR3 reads CASSDTWGSTEAFF. Written as DNA, the CDR3 is TGTGCCAGCAGTGATACCTGGGGGAGCACTGAAGCTTTCTTT. The chain carries TRBV6-1 and TRBJ1-1; possible D gene TRBD1, 5 bases. Germline V lookup: CDR1 MNHNS, CDR2 SASEGT. Trimming left V 3 bases short and J 4 bases short, with 12 bases between. The CDR3 runs to 14 residues.

This clonotype has at least ten counts. This chain joins TRBV11-2 and TRBJ2-1; 10 nucleotides match TRBD2. Germline CDR1 is SGHAT and CDR2 is FQNNGV. V was clipped by 2 bases and J by 4 bases; unmatched bases: 2. The CDR3 is 15 amino acids. DNA for the CDR3: TGTGCCAGCAGCTTAAAAGCGGGAGGGTACAATGAGCAGTTCTTC. It translates to CASSLKAGGYNEQFF.

This clonotype came up many times. The chain uses TRBV28 and TRBJ2-3; D gene uncertain. CDR3 length equals 18 residues. Per the germline V gene, CDR1 is MDHEN and CDR2 is SYDVKM. V gave up 3 bases and J gave up 8 bases, with 27 bases separating them. Here the CDR3 DNA reads TGTGCCAGCAGTTTCCCCCCCCCCCCCCAACAAAAGACACCTACGCAGTATTTT. Protein sequence: CASSFPPPPQQKTPTQYF. Together with reference TRBV28 and TRBJ2-3, the CDR3 gives the full variable domain: DVKVTQSSRYLVKRTGEKVFLECVQDMDHENMFWYRQDPGLGLRLIYFSYDVKMKEKGDIPEGYSVSREKKERFSLILESASTNQTSMYLCASSFPPPPQQKTPTQYFGPGTRLTVL.

Many counts were recorded for this clonotype. The chain has TRBV7-2 and TRBJ1-5, with D tentatively TRBD1 (5 bases). Germline V CDR1 and CDR2: SGHTA, FQGNSA. This CDR3 spans 15 amino acids. V lost 1 base to trimming and J lost 2 bases, with 9 bases between them. The CDR3 is CASSLEGAGNQPQHF. The CDR3 nucleotides read TGTGCCAGCAGCTTAGAAGGGGCGGGCAATCAGCCCCAGCATTTT.

This clonotype was detected many times. The chain couples TRBV2 to TRBJ2-7; D is perhaps TRBD2 (5 bases). CDR3 length: 16 residues. V lost 5 bases and J lost 3, with 20 bases in between. Looked up from germline, CDR1 is SNHLY and CDR2 is FYNNEI. This chain's CDR3 is CASSPEEDLNLYEQYF. The CDR3 nucleotides are TGTGCCAGCAGTCCCGAGGAGGACCTAAACCTCTACGAGCAGTACTTC.

This clonotype was detected many times. This chain connects TRBV10-3 to TRBJ1-1; the D gene is possibly TRBD1 (6 bases). V lost 9 bases, J lost 1 base, and 15 bases lay in between. This CDR3 has 14 amino acids. Germline CDR1 reads ENHRY; CDR2 reads SYGVKD. CDR3 sequence (DNA): TGTGCCATAAGAATACAGGGCGAGAACACTGAAGCTTTCTTT. Residues: CAIRIQGENTEAFF.

This clonotype was detected a few times. This chain joins TRBV10-3 and TRBJ2-7; maybe TRBD1 (6 bases). The germline V gene has CDR1 ENHRY and CDR2 SYGVKD. Deletions cut 6 bases from V and 4 bases from J, with 19 bases between. This CDR3 spans 15 amino acids. For the CDR3, the DNA is TGTGCCATCAGAGACGGAAGGGGGAAACTGTACGAGCAGTACTTC. This gives the protein CAIRDGRGKLYEQYF.

A few counts support this clonotype. The rearrangement uses TRBV11-2 and TRBJ1-3; D is unclear. Deletions cut 0 bases from V and 0 bases from J, with 12 bases between. The CDR3 runs to 17 residues. Per the germline V gene, CDR1 is SGHAT and CDR2 is FQNNGV. The CDR3 protein is CASSLESELHSGNTIYF. CDR3 DNA: TGTGCCAGCAGCTTAGAAAGTGAACTACACTCTGGAAACACCATATATTTT.

This clonotype has a count of ten or more. V gene TRBV10-3 combines with J gene TRBJ1-1; D is ambiguous. Germline V lookup: CDR1 ENHRY, CDR2 SYGVKD. The CDR3 runs to 13 residues. The germline V and J ends were trimmed by 6 bases and 3 bases, with 11 bases remaining between them. The CDR3, as DNA: TGTGCCATCAGGACCCCTCCCGACACTGAAGCTTTCTTT. This gives the protein CAIRTPPDTEAFF.

The rearrangement uses TRBV27 and TRBJ1-3; perhaps TRBD1 as D (6 bases). The V gene lost 6 bases and the J gene lost 4 bases, with 13 bases spanning the gap. Per germline, CDR1 MNHEY and CDR2 SMNVEV (reference sequence). The CDR3 is 14 residues long. CDR3 in DNA: TGTGCCAGCAGAGGAGGGGGTTCCGGAAACACCATATATTTT. Encoded protein: CASRGGGSGNTIYF.

This clonotype was counted many times. The J gene is TRBJ1-5, the V gene TRBV6-1, with 8 bases aligning to TRBD1. Germline CDR1 and CDR2: MNHNS and SASEGT. The trim removed 6 bases at V and 5 bases at J, leaving 3 bases unmatched. The CDR3 covers 13 residues. The CDR3 bases are TGTGCCAGCAGGGCGGACAGGGATCAGCCCCAGCATTTT. It is translated as CASRADRDQPQHF.

This clonotype was seen many times. The V gene is TRBV20-1, the J gene TRBJ2-2; a possible D gene is TRBD2 (6 bases). This CDR3 is built from 16 residues. CDR1 is DFQATT, CDR2 SNEGSKA, per germline (reference sequence). The V gene lost 0 bases and the J gene lost 1 base, with 12 bases spanning the gap. The CDR3 bases are TGCAGTGCTAGAGATACGGAGGGCCAGAACACCGGGGAGCTGTTTTTT. Translated: CSARDTEGQNTGELFF.

This clonotype was recorded many times. The V gene is TRBV29-1, the J gene TRBJ2-7; 11 positions agree with TRBD1. Trimming took 4 bases from V and 2 from J; bases not matched to a gene: 10. Per germline, CDR1 SQVTM and CDR2 ANQGSEA. This CDR3 contains 16 residues. In nucleotides, the CDR3 is TGCAGCGTTGGGGGGGGGACAGGGGGGCGTACCTACGAGCAGTACTTC. This gives the protein CSVGGGTGGRTYEQYF.